This T cell receptor (beta chain) emerged from a study of spatial heterogeneity in lung cancer. The study's findings and limits: Tracking of tumor mutation counts was seen in expanded intratumoral alpha and beta TCR counts. Nonsynonymous mutation counts, ubiquitous and regional, were tracked by the respective counts of ubiquitous and regional expanded TCRs.

Time point reported: sample taken at primary tumor resection. Untreated early-stage non-small cell lung cancer patients, approximately 76 in total, were the donors. Tumor, nontumor lung or frozen PBMC supplied whole RNA that was sequenced unsorted. Every TCR cDNA molecule bore a unique molecular identifier. Via MiXCR, TCRdb re-called the 5' RACE reads, giving one row per CDR3 protein. The sample lists 9,000 to 13,000 distinct CDR3 sequences; roughly 8% were seen once. The V gene end was trimmed by 5 bases and the J gene end by 0 bases; junction bases not matched to a gene: 13. CDR3 size: 18 residues. Germline CDR1 is DFQATT and CDR2 is SNEGSKA (reference sequence). The table lists this clonotype with many counts. Its matching antigen is unknown. This beta chain is off target for a library built for alpha chains, so its abundance means little.

The receptor was isolated from a female donor with early-stage non-small cell lung cancer. The chain couples TRBV20-1 to TRBJ2-6; 7 bases align to TRBD1. Specimen: lung tumor tissue, collected at surgery. CDR3 region: CSASLQGPGSSGANVLTF. The CDR3 DNA is TGCAGTGCTTCTCTACAGGGGCCAGGAAGCTCTGGGGCCAACGTCCTGACTTTC.